The 19 T cell receptor beta chains below come from one sample, sequenced in a study of early T cells in non-severe SARS-CoV-2 infection. Each CDR3 protein is one row after TCRdb ran MiXCR on the 5' RACE reads. The sample records about 60,000 distinct CDR3 sequences, around 13% being singletons. Sequencing was done on a sample of whole blood. These receptors were obtained from an adult who was a healthcare worker with PCR-confirmed SARS-CoV-2 infection or an uninfected control (not recorded which).

The chain joins TRBV29-1 to TRBJ1-1; D unclear. The CDR3 has 13 residues. The V end lost 5 bases, the J end lost 2 bases, and 12 bases lay between the germline ends. The germline gives CDR1 SQVTM, CDR2 ANQGSEA. In DNA, the CDR3 is TGCAGCGTTAGGGTCACAGTCAACACTGAAGCTTTCTTT. Translated, it gives CSVRVTVNTEAFF.

The V gene is TRBV19, the J gene TRBJ1-3; D unclear. With 3 bases removed from V and 0 bases from J, the gap between germline ends came to 9 bases. The CDR3 extends over 15 amino acids. Germline V gene data show CDR1 as LNHDA and CDR2 as SQIVND (reference sequence). CDR3 region: CASSISSTSGNTIYF. As DNA, the CDR3 is TGTGCCAGTAGTATCTCCAGCACCTCTGGAAACACCATATATTTT.

The chain uses TRBV27 and TRBJ2-2; no clear D gene. V lost 6 bases, J lost 7 bases, and 9 bases lay in between. Germline-derived CDR1 and CDR2 are MNHEY and SMNVEV (reference sequence). The CDR3 spans 12 residues. The CDR3 loop is CASSSVIGELFF. CDR3 nucleotides: TGTGCCAGCAGCTCGGTAATCGGGGAGCTGTTTTTT.

This clonotype was counted a few times. This chain joins TRBV18 and TRBJ2-1, with D maybe TRBD2 (6 bases). CDR3 length: 13 amino acids. Per germline, CDR1 KGHSH and CDR2 LQKENI. The V gene lost 1 base and the J gene lost 9 bases, with 10 bases spanning the gap. The CDR3 DNA is TGTGCCAGCTCACCACGGAGGGCCCTTGAGCAGTTCTTC. Amino acid sequence: CASSPRRALEQFF. Full variable domain (outside the CDR3, taken from reference TRBV18 and TRBJ2-1): NAGVMQNPRHLVRRRGQEARLRCSPMKGHSHVYWYRQLPEEGLKFMVYLQKENIIDESGMPKERFSAEFPKEGPSILRIQQVVRGDSAAYFCASSPRRALEQFFGPGTRLTVL.

V and J are TRBV5-1 and TRBJ2-7, with D tentatively TRBD1 (5 bases). This CDR3 region has 18 residues. Trimming removed 3 bases from V and 2 bases from J, with 24 bases in between. Germline V gene sequence: CDR1 SGHRS, CDR2 YFSETQ. The CDR3, as DNA: TGCGCCAGCAGCTATCGTCCTCAGGACACACGGAACCCCTACGAGCAGTACTTC. Translation gives CASSYRPQDTRNPYEQYF.

The chain is built from TRBV29-1 and TRBJ2-5; 8 bases match TRBD2. V shed 0 bases, J shed 2 bases, and the junction held 8 bases outside the gene matches. Germline V gene lookup returns CDR1 SQVTM and CDR2 ANQGSEA. CDR3 length: 16 residues. The chain's CDR3 is CSVEDPWVAGQETQYF. CDR3 nucleotides: TGCAGCGTTGAAGATCCGTGGGTAGCGGGGCAAGAGACCCAGTACTTC.

In this sample, this clonotype turned up many times. The V and J genes are TRBV7-9 and TRBJ1-2, with 9 bases aligning to TRBD1. CDR1 is SEHNR, CDR2 FQNEAQ, per germline (reference sequence). The CDR3 is 15 amino acids. With 5 bases clipped from V and 5 bases from J, the junction kept 9 bases outside the gene matches. CDR3 in DNA: TGTGCCAGCAGCCAGGGACAGGGTTTGGAGTATGGCTACACCTTC. Protein: CASSQGQGLEYGYTF.

The chain links TRBV20-1 to TRBJ2-7; 8 bases match TRBD1. J gave up 6 bases and V 8 bases, and 18 bases lay outside the gene matches. The CDR3 is made up of 15 amino acids. Germline CDR1 is DFQATT and CDR2 is SNEGSKA (reference sequence). The CDR3 loop reads CSTNPGQGNLGEQYF. DNA of the CDR3: TGCAGTACCAACCCCGGACAGGGAAACTTAGGCGAGCAGTACTTC.

The chain has TRBV6-5 and TRBJ2-5, with TRBD1 as a possible D gene (5 bases). The ends were cut back, 2 bases at V and 7 bases at J, with 8 bases in the middle. From germline, CDR1 is MNHEY and CDR2 SVGAGI. The CDR3 spans 12 residues. The chain's CDR3 is CASSYQTGTQYF. CDR3 nucleotides: TGTGCCAGCAGTTACCAAACAGGGACCCAGTACTTC.

The sample holds a few counts of this clonotype. V is TRBV3-1 and J is TRBJ2-1, with 13 bases lining up with TRBD2. Germline values: CDR1 LGHDT, CDR2 YNNKEL (reference sequence). Trimming took 2 bases from V and 7 from J; bases not matched to a gene: 5. The CDR3 totals 16 residues. The CDR3 sequence is CASSQPGLAGENEQFF. As DNA, the CDR3 is TGTGCCAGCAGCCAACCCGGACTAGCGGGAGAAAATGAGCAGTTCTTC.

In this sample, this clonotype turned up a few times. The rearrangement joins TRBV5-1 to TRBJ2-1; 7 nucleotides align to TRBD1. Germline V gives CDR1 SGHRS, CDR2 YFSETQ. The trim removed 0 bases at V and 4 bases at J, leaving 1 base unmatched. The CDR3 runs to 14 residues. The CDR3 region is CASSLVQGYNEQFF. DNA of the CDR3: TGCGCCAGCAGCTTGGTACAGGGGTACAATGAGCAGTTCTTC.

The chain is built from TRBV11-2 and TRBJ2-7; 9 bases fit TRBD2. CDR3 length equals 16 residues. Trimming took 1 base from V and 5 from J; bases not matched to a gene: 9. Per the germline V gene, CDR1 is SGHAT and CDR2 is FQNNGV. The CDR3 nucleotides read TGTGCCAGCAGCTTAGGGGCTAGCGGGATACCCCACGAGCAGTACTTC. Translated, it gives CASSLGASGIPHEQYF.

This clonotype occurred a few times. V usage is TRBV4-3 and J usage is TRBJ2-3; the D is unclear. The germline V gene encodes CDR1 LGHNA and CDR2 YSLEER. V lost 0 bases and J lost 0, with 10 bases in between. The CDR3 totals 16 residues. Written as DNA, the CDR3 is TGCGCCAGCAGCCAAGAAGGTCCCCCCAGCACAGATACGCAGTATTTT. As protein: CASSQEGPPSTDTQYF.

This clonotype was counted a few times. This sequence joins TRBV7-9 and TRBJ2-7, with D perhaps TRBD1 or TRBD2 (5 bases each). The CDR3 length is 12 residues. V was cut by 5 bases and J by 5 bases, with 10 bases left in between. Germline CDR1 SEHNR, CDR2 FQNEAQ (reference sequence). The CDR3 DNA reads TGTGCCAGCAGCCCTCGGGACGACGAGCAGTACTTC. Protein sequence: CASSPRDDEQYF.

This sequence joins TRBV19 and TRBJ2-3, with 7 nucleotides matching TRBD1. V trimming: 7 bases; J trimming: 2 bases; junction bases outside the gene matches: 6. CDR3 length equals 14 residues. Germline CDR1 and CDR2: LNHDA and SQIVND (reference sequence). CDR3 coding DNA: TGTGCCAGTACCCGACAGGGCGTCACAGATACGCAGTATTTT. Encoded protein: CASTRQGVTDTQYF.

The sample holds many counts of this clonotype. The chain combines TRBV6-4 with TRBJ1-1; TRBD1 might be the D (5 bases). V lost 6 bases to trimming and J lost 8 bases, with 19 bases between them. This CDR3 is built from 14 residues. Germline CDR1 reads MRHNA; CDR2 reads SNTAGT. CDR3 amino acids: CASRANRRAAEAFF. The CDR3 DNA follows: TGTGCCAGCAGGGCTAACAGGAGGGCGGCCGAAGCTTTCTTT.

This sequence joins TRBV4-3 and TRBJ1-1; weak D call: TRBD1 (5 bases). The CDR3 extends over 14 amino acids. V lost 1 base and J 7 bases, leaving 13 bases between the germline ends. Germline lookup yields CDR1 LGHNA and CDR2 YSLEER. The CDR3 reads CASSQVGGIGEAFF. In DNA form, the CDR3 reads TGCGCCAGCAGCCAAGTTGGGGGTATTGGTGAAGCTTTCTTT.

This clonotype was observed a few times. The chain links TRBV3-1 to TRBJ2-1; 9 bases line up with TRBD1. From germline, CDR1 is LGHDT and CDR2 YNNKEL (reference sequence). CDR3 size: 17 residues. With 4 bases clipped from V and 5 bases from J, the junction kept 12 bases outside the gene matches. This chain's CDR3 is CASSLRQGGFLDNEQFF. CDR3 coding DNA: TGTGCCAGCAGCCTCAGACAGGGGGGTTTTTTGGACAATGAGCAGTTCTTC.

This clonotype was seen only a few times. The rearrangement uses TRBV29-1 and TRBJ2-7; TRBD2 is a possible D gene (6 bases). With 3 bases removed from V and 5 bases from J, the gap between germline ends came to 11 bases. This CDR3 contains 12 residues. Germline lookup yields CDR1 SQVTM and CDR2 ANQGSEA. The CDR3 loop is CSVDVGGDEQYF. The DNA for the CDR3 is TGCAGCGTTGATGTTGGCGGGGACGAGCAGTACTTC.